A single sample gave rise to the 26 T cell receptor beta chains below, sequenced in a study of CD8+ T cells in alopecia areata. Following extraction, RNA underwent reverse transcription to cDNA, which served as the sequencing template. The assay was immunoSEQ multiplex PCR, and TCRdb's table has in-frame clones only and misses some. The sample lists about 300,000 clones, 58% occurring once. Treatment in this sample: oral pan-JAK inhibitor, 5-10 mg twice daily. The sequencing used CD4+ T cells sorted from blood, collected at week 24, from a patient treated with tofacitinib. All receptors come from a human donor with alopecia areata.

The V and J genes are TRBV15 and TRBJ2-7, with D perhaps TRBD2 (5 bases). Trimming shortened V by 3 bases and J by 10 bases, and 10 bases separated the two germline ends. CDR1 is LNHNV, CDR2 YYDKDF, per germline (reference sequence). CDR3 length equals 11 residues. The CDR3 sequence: CATSSFGVQYF. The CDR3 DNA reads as TGTGCCACCAGCAGTTTCGGGGTACAGTACTTC.

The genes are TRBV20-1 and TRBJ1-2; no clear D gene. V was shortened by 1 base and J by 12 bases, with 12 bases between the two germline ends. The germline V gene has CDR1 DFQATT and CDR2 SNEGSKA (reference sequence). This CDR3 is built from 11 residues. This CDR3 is CSARVGTGDTF. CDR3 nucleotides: TGCAGTGCTAGAGTGGGCACGGGTGACACCTTC.

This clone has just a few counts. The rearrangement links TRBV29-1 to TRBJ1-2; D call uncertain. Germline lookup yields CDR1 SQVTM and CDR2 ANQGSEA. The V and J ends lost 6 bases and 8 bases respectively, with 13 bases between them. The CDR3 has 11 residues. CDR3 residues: CSVRQEEGYTF. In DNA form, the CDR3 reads TGCAGCGTCCGGCAGGAGGAGGGCTACACCTTC.

CDR3 in DNA: TGTGCCAGCAGCCAAAGGACAGGGATCAATCAGCCCCAGCATTTT. It translates to CASSQRTGINQPQHF. The rearrangement links TRBV6-5 to TRBJ1-5; 8 positions match TRBD1. The CDR3 runs to 15 residues. Germline V gives CDR1 MNHEY, CDR2 SVGAGI. Losses at the gene ends were 6 bases for V and 3 bases for J; bases not matched to a gene: 7.

The CDR3 loop reads CAIRGQGPGETQYF. CDR3 DNA: TGTGCCATCAGGGGACAGGGGCCGGGGGAGACCCAGTACTTC. The chain carries TRBV10-3 and TRBJ2-5; 10 nucleotides line up with TRBD1. With 6 bases clipped from V and 5 bases from J, the junction kept 6 bases outside the gene matches. The CDR3 is 14 residues long. Germline values: CDR1 ENHRY, CDR2 SYGVKD.

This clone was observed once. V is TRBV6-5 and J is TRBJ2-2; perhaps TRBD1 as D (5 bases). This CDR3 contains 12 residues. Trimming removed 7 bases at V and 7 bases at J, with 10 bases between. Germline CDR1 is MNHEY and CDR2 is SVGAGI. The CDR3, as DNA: TGTGCCAGCATCGCCGACAGCGGGGAGCTGTTTTTT. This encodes CASIADSGELFF.

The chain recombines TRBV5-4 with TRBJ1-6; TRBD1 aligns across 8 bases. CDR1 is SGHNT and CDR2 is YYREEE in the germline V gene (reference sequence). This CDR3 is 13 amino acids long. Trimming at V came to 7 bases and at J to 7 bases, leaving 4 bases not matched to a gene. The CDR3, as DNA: TGTGCCAGCCACAGGGGGGAGAATTCACCCCTCCACTTT. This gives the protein CASHRGENSPLHF.

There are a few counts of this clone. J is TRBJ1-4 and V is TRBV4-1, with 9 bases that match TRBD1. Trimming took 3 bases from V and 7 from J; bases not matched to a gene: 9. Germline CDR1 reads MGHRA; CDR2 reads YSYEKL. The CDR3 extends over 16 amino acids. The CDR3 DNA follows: TGCGCCAGCAGCCAGCCTCACAGGGGGCGAGGTGAAAAACTGTTTTTT. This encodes CASSQPHRGRGEKLFF.

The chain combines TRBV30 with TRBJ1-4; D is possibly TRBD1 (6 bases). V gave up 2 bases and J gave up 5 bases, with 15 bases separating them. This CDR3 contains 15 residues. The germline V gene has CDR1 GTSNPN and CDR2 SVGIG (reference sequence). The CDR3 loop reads CAWSFKGQINEKLFF. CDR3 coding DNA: TGTGCCTGGAGTTTTAAAGGACAGATCAATGAAAAACTGTTTTTT.

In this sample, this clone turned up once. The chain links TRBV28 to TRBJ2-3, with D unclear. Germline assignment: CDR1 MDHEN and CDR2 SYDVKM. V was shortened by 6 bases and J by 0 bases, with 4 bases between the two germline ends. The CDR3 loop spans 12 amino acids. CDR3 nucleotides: TGTGCCAGCAGGTCCAGCACAGATACGCAGTATTTT. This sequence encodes CASRSSTDTQYF.

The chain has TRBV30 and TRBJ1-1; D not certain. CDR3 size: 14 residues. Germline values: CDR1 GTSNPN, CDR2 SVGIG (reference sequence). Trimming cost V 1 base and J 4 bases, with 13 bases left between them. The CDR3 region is CAWSATEWSTEAFF. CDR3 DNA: TGTGCCTGGAGTGCCACGGAATGGAGCACTGAAGCTTTCTTT.

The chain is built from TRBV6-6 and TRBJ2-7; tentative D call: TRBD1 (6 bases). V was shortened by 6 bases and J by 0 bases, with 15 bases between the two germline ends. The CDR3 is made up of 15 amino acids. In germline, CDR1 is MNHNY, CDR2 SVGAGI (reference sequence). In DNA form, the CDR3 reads TGTGCCAGCAGAGGGGGACGGCTCAGCTCCTACGAGCAGTACTTC. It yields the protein CASRGGRLSSYEQYF.

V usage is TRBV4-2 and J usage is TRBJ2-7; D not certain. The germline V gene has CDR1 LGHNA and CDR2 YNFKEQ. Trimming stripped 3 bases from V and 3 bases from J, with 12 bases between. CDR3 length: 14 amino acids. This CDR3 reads CASSQPTLVYEQYF. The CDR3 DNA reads TGTGCCAGCAGCCAGCCCACTTTAGTCTACGAGCAGTACTTC.

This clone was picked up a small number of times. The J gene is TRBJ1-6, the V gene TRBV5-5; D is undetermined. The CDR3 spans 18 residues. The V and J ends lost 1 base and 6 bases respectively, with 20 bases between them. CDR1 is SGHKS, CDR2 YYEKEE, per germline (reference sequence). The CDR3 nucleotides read TGTGCCAGCAGCTTGATGACCCGACGGTCGGAATTTAATTCACCCCTCCACTTT. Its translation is CASSLMTRRSEFNSPLHF.

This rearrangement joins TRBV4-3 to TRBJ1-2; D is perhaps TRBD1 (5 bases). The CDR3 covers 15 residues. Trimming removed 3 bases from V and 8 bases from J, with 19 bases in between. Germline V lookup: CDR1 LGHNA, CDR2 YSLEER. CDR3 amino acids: CASSQNQQVPGGYTF. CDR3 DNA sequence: TGCGCCAGCAGCCAGAACCAACAGGTCCCAGGGGGCTACACCTTC.

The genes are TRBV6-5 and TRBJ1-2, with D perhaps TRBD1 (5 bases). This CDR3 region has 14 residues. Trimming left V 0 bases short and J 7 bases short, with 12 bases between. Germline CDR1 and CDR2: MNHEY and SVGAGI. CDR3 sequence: CASSYSRGEGGYTF. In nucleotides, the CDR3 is TGTGCCAGCAGTTACTCTAGGGGCGAGGGTGGCTACACCTTC.

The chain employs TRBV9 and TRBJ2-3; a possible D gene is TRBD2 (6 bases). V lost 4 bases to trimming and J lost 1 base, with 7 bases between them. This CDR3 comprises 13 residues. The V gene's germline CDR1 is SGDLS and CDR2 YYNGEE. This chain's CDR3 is CASSTGGTDTQYF. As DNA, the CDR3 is TGTGCCAGCAGCACGGGGGGCACAGATACGCAGTATTTT.

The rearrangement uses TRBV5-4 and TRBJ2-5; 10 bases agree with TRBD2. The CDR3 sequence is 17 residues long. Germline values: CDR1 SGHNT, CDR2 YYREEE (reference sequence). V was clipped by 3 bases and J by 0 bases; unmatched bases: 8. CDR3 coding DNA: TGTGCCAGCAGCTCGCCTCCAGCGGGGGGGTACCAAGAGACCCAGTACTTC. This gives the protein CASSSPPAGGYQETQYF.

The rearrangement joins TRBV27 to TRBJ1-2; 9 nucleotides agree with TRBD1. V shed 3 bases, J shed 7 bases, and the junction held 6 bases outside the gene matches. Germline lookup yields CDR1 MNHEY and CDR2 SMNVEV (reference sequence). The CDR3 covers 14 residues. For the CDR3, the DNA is TGTGCCAGCAGTTTCCGGGACAGGGCGGGTGGCTACACCTTC. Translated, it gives CASSFRDRAGGYTF.

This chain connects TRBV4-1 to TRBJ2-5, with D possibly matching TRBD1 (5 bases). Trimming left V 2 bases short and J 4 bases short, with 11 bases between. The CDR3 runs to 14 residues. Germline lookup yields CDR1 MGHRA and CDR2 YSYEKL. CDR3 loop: CASSQRWGAETQYF. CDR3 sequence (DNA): TGCGCCAGCAGCCAACGTTGGGGCGCAGAGACCCAGTACTTC.

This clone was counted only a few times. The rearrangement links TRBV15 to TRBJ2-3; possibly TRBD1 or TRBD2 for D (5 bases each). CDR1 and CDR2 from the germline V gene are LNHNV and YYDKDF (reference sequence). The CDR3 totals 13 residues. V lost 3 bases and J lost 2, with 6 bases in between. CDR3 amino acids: CATSRGVTDTQYF. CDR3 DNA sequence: TGTGCCACCAGCAGGGGGGTCACAGATACGCAGTATTTT.

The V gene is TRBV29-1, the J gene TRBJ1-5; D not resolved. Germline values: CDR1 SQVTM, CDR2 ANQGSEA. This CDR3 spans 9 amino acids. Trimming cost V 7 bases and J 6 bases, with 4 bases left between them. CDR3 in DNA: TGCAGCGATGGTCAGCCCCAGCATTTT. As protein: CSDGQPQHF.

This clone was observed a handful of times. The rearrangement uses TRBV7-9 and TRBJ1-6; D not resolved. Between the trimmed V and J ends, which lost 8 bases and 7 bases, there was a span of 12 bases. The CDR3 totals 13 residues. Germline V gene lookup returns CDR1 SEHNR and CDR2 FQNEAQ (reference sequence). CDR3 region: CASDDGRNSPLHF. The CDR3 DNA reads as TGTGCCAGCGACGACGGGAGGAATTCACCCCTCCACTTT. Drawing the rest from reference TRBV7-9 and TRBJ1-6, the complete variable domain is DTGVSQNPRHKITKRGQNVTFRCDPISEHNRLYWYRQTLGQGPEFLTYFQNEAQLEKSRLLSDRFSAERPKGSFSTLEIQRTEQGDSAMYLCASDDGRNSPLHFGNGTRLTVT.

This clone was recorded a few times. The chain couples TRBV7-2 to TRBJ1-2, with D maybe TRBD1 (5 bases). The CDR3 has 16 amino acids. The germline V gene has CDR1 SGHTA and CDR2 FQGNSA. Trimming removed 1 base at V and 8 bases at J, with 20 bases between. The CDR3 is CASSLDRRGSGKGYTF. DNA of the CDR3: TGTGCCAGCAGCTTAGATCGTCGGGGATCAGGGAAAGGCTACACCTTC. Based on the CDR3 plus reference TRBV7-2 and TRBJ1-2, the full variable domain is GAGVSQSPSNKVTEKGKDVELRCDPISGHTALYWYRQSLGQGLEFLIYFQGNSAPDKSGLPSDRFSAERTGGSVSTLTIQRTQQEDSAVYLCASSLDRRGSGKGYTFGSGTRLTVV.

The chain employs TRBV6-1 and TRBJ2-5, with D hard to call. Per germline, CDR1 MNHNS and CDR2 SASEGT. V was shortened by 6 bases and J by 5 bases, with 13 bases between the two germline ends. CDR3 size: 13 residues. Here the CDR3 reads CASRVRADETQYF. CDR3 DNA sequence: TGTGCCAGCAGGGTCCGAGCTGACGAGACCCAGTACTTC.

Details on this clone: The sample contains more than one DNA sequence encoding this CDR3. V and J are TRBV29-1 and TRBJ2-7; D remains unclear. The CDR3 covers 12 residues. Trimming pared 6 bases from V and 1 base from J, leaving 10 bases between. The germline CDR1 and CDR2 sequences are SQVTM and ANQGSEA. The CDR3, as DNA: TGCAGCGTGGGTTTGGGGTCCTACGAGCAGTACTTC. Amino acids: CSVGLGSYEQYF.